This TCR beta chain was recovered during a study of identical twins. The CDR3 is 13 residues long. V shed 6 bases and J shed 4 bases, with 12 bases lying between them. TCRdb ran MiXCR on the 5' RACE reads and lists one entry per CDR3 protein. The top ten clones hold over 2.5% of a sample with under 300,000 distinct CDR3 sequences, about 8.3% of them seen once. These data were also reused for a study on yellow fever vaccine responses in identical twins.

Specimen: CD8+ T cells sorted from blood. V usage is TRBV12-3 or TRBV12-4 and J usage is TRBJ1-1; TRBD1 might be the D (5 bases). This receptor was taken from a woman younger than 30 in good health. The CDR3 spells CASRPSGGTEAFF. The CDR3 DNA reads TGTGCCAGCAGGCCGTCGGGGGGCACTGAAGCTTTCTTT.